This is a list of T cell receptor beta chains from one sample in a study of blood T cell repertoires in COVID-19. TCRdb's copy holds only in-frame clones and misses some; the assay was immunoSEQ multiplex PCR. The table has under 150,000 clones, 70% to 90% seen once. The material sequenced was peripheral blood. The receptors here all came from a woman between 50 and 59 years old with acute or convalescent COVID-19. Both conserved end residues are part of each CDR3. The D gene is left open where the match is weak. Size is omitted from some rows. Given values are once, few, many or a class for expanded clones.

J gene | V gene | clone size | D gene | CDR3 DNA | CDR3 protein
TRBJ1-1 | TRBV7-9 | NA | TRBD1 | TGTGCCAGCAGCTTAGGGGACAGGGGGAACACTGAAGCTTTCTTT | CASSLGDRGNTEAFF
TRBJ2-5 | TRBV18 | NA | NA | TGTGCCAGCTCTCAAAGGGGGACCCAAGAGACCCAGTACTTC | CASSQRGTQETQYF
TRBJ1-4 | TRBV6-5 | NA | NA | TGTGCCAGCAAGTGGCGCAGGGAATCAAATGAAAAACTGTTTTTT | CASKWRRESNEKLFF
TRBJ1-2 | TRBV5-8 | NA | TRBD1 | TGTGCCAGCAGCCGGACAGGGTACTATGGCTACACCTTC | CASSRTGYYGYTF
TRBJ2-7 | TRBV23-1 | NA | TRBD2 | TGCGCCAGCAGTCAGCCGGCTAGCGGGAGGGGGAACCTCTACGAGCAGTACTTC | CASSQPASGRGNLYEQYF
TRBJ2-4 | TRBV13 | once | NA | TGTGCCAGCAGCTTAGCGGTAAAAAACATTCAGTACTTC | CASSLAVKNIQYF
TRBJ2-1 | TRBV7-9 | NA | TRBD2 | TGTGCCAGCAGCTTGGGAGAGATGCGACTAGCGGGTAACAATGAGCAGTTCTTC | CASSLGEMRLAGNNEQFF
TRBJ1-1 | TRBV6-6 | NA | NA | TGTGCCAGCAGTTACATCGGGGGGAACACTGAAGCTTTCTTT | CASSYIGGNTEAFF
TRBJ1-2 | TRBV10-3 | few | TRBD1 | TGTGCCACCGTATCCGGGACAGGGGACCACTATGGCTACACCTTC | CATVSGTGDHYGYTF
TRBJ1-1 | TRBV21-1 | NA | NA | TGTGCCAGCAGCGCTCCTCGTGGGCGGGAGAACACTGAAGCTTTCTTT | CASSAPRGRENTEAFF
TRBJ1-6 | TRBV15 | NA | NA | TGTGCCACCAGCAGACCGGACAGTCCGAATTCACCCCTCCACTTT | CATSRPDSPNSPLHF